This TCR beta chain was found in a study of T cells in localized non-small cell lung cancer. Study results and limitations: An association was observed between higher blood T cell density and longer overall survival. There were a median roughly 60 of the top 100 tumor clones appearing in adjacent lung.

Regarding this clone: The antigen is unknown.

V lost 3 bases to trimming and J lost 1 base, with 11 bases between them. Germline lookup yields CDR1 SGHRS and CDR2 YFSETQ. This CDR3 is 14 amino acids long. Sequencing used immunoSEQ multiplex PCR; TCRdb keeps in-frame clones, though not all of them. Of 78,000 or so clones listed, approximately 84% are singletons. The chain has TRBV5-1 and TRBJ2-7; a possible D gene is TRBD2 (5 bases). The sequence came from a man aged 35 to 69 with stage I lung adenocarcinoma. The source was peripheral blood, collected before any cancer treatment. The CDR3 DNA is TGCGCCAGCAGCTCGAGCGGAGCTTCCTACGAGCAGTACTTC. Its protein product is CASSSSGASYEQYF.